The sequence of this T cell receptor beta chain was determined in a study of shared clonotypes between healthy human individuals. Study overall: Donors consisted of two women and a few men between 18 and 49.

Naive-designated CD8 cells lacked CD45RO, were positively enriched for CCR7, and omitted terminally differentiated effector memory CD45RA+ cells. There were no recent acute infections or vaccinations among the donors, who were healthy HIV-negative adults. Nashville, Tennessee was home to all donors, who were Caucasian adults. Profiled with immunoSEQ multiplex PCR; TCRdb holds only in-frame clones, not every one. The sample lists about 600,000 clones, more than 95% seen once, with 0.3% to 0.35% in the top ten. Trimming at V came to 4 bases and at J to 4 bases, leaving 5 bases not matched to a gene. The CDR3 has 15 residues. Germline assignment: CDR1 SGDLS and CDR2 YYNGEE. To note about this clone: Its antigen is currently unknown.

The study, taken as a whole, reports: The sole specimen, blood, was sampled, and tissue repertoires likely differ.

The rearrangement links TRBV9 to TRBJ2-4; 10 nucleotides match TRBD1. Sequenced input: naive CD8+ T cells sorted from blood. The source is a man younger than 45 in good health. The CDR3 sequence is CASSPGQGIKNIQYF. CDR3 in DNA: TGTGCCAGCAGCCCGGGACAGGGGATAAAAAACATTCAGTACTTC.